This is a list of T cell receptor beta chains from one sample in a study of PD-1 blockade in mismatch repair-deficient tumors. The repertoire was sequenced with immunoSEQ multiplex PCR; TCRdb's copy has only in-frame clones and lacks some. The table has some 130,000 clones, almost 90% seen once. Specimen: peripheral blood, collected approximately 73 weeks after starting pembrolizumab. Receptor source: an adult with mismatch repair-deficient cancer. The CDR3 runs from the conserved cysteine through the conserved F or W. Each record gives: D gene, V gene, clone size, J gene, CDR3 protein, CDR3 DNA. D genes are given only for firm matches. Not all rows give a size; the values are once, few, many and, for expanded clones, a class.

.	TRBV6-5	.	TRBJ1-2	CASSYSTGGYGYTF	TGTGCCAGCAGTTACTCAACTGGGGGCTATGGCTACACCTTC
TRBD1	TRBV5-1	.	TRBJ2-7	CASSLAVTGGYEQYF	TGCGCCAGCAGCTTGGCGGTGACAGGGGGCTACGAGCAGTACTTC
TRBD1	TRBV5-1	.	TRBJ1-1	CASSFGSGGLIEAFF	TGCGCCAGCAGCTTTGGTTCAGGGGGCCTTATTGAAGCTTTCTTT
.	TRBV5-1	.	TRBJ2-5	CASSLAKWAQETQYF	TGCGCCAGCAGCTTGGCCAAGTGGGCCCAAGAGACCCAGTACTTC
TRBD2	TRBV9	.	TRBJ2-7	CASSAGTSVFDEQYF	TGTGCCAGCAGCGCAGGGACTAGCGTATTCGACGAGCAGTACTTC
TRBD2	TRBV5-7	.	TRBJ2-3	CASSSGGSEDTQYF	TGTGCCAGCAGCTCGGGGGGGTCGGAAGATACGCAGTATTTT
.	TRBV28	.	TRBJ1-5	CASSFGGLGNQPQHF	TGTGCCAGCAGTTTTGGTGGGTTGGGCAATCAGCCCCAGCATTTT
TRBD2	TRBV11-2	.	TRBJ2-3	CASSWGRGRSTDTQYF	TGTGCCAGCAGCTGGGGACGCGGGAGGAGCACAGATACGCAGTATTTT
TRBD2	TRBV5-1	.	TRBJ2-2	CASSLWTSGRTGELFF	TGCGCCAGCAGCCTATGGACTAGCGGGAGAACCGGGGAGCTGTTTTTT
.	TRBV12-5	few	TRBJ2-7	CASGLGVAEQYF	TGTGCTAGTGGTTTAGGGGTGGCCGAGCAGTACTTC
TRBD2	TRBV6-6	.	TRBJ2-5	CASSGGLAGGEETQYF	TGTGCCAGCAGTGGCGGACTAGCGGGAGGGGAAGAGACCCAGTACTTC
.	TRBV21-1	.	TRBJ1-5	CASSKEAGCNQPQHF	TGTGCCAGCAGCAAAGAAGCGGGGTGCAATCAGCCCCAGCATTTT
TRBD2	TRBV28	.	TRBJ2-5	CASSYPVLREDQETQYF	TGTGCCAGCAGTTACCCTGTGTTGCGGGAGGACCAAGAGACCCAGTACTTC
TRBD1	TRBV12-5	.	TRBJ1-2	CASGLVPGDRGHGYTF	TGTGCTAGTGGTTTGGTACCCGGGGACAGGGGCCATGGCTACACCTTC
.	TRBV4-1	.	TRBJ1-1	CASSPTGTEAFF	TGCGCCAGCTCTCCTACCGGGACTGAAGCTTTCTTT
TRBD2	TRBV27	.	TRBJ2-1	CASSPGTSGNNEQFF	TGTGCCAGCAGTCCCGGGACTAGCGGAAACAATGAGCAGTTCTTC
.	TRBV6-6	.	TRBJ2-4	CASSYSTPRGKNIQYF	TGTGCCAGCAGTTACTCGACCCCCCGTGGCAAAAACATTCAGTACTTC
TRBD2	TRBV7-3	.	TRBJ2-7	CASSLTTAAGAGEQYF	TGTGCCAGCAGCTTAACGACTGCAGCGGGAGCAGGTGAGCAGTACTTC
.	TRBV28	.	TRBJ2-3	CASSFGGDTQYF	TGTGCCAGCAGTTTCGGTGGGGATACGCAGTATTTT
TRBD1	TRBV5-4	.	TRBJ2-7	CASSPGQGGYEQYF	TGTGCCAGCAGCCCGGGACAGGGGGGCTACGAGCAGTACTTC
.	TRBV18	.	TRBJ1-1	CASSGKFRAFF	TGTGCCAGCTCAGGAAAGTTCCGAGCTTTCTTT
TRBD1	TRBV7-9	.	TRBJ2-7	CASSLPLTGLSSYEQYF	TGTGCCAGCAGCCTTCCTTTGACAGGGCTGAGCTCCTACGAGCAGTACTTC